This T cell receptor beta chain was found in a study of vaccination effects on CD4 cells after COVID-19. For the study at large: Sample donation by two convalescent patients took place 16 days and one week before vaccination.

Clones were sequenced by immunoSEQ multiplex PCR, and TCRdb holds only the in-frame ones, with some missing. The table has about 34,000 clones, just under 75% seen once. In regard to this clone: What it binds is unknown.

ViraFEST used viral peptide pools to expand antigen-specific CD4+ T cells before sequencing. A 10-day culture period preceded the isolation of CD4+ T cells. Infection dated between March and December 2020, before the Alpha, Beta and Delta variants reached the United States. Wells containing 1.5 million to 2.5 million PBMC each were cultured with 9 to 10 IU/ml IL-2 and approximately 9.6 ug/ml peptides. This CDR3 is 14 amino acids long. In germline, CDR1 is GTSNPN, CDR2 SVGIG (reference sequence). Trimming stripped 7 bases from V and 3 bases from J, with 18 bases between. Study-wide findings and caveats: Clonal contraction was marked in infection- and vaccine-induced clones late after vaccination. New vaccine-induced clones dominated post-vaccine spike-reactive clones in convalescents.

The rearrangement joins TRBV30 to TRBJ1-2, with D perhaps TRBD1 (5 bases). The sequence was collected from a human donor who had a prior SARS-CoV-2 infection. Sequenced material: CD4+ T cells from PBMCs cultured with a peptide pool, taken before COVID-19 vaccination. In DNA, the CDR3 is TGTGCCTTACACAGGAAAACAGGCCACTATGGCTACACCTTC. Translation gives CALHRKTGHYGYTF.